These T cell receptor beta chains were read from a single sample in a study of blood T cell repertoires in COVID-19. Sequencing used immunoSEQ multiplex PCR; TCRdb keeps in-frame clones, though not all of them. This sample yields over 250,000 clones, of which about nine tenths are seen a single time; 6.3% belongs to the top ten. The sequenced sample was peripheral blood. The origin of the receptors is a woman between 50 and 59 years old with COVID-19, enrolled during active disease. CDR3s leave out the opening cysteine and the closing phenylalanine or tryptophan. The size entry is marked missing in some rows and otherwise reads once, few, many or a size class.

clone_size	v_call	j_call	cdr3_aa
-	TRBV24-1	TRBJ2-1	ATSDRTSGNNEQF
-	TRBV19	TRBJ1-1	ASRNAPGNTEAF
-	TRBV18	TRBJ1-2	ASSIGTGVTEGYT
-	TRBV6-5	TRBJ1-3	ASTPPGSGNTIY
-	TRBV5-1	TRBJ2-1	ASSLVSSGRAGFNEQF
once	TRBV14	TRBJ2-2	ASSQDRGTLVTGELF
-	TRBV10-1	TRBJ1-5	ASSSGSPGNQPQH
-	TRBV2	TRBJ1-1	ASSASGLGNTEAF
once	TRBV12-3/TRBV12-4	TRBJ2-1	ASRRWGLNEQF
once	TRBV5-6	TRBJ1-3	ASSRGGTGAGNTIY
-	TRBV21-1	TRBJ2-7	ASKKGGGSYEQY
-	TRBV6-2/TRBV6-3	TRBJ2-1	ASSPPELIPYNEQF
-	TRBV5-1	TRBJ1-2	ASSFRQGSPNYGYT
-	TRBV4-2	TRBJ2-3	ASSQDRSLGTQY
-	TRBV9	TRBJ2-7	ASSTGLANEQY
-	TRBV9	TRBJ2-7	ASSGPGLAGVGEQY
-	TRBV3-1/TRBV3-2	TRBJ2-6	ASSLRRSQSGANVLT
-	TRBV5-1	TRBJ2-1	ASSLGGTGPYNEQF
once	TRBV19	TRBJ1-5	ASSNDRVSNQPQH
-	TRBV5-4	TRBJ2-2	ASSYSGITGELF
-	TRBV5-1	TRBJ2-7	ASRPRRDFAYEQY
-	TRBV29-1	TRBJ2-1	SVGGLGASNEQF
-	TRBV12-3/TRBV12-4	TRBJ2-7	ASSLRTGYEQY